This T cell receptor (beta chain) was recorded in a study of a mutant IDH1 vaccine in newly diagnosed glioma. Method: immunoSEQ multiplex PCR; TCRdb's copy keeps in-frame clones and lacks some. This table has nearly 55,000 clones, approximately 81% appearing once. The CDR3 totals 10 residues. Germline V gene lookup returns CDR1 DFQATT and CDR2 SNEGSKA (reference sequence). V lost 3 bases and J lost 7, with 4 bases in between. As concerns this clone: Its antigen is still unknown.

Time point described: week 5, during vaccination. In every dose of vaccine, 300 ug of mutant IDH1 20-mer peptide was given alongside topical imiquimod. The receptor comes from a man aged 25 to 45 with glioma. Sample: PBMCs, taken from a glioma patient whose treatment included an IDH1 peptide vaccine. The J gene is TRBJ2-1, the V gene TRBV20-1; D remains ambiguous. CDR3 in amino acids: CSARANEQFF. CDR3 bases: TGCAGTGCTAGGGCTAATGAGCAGTTCTTC.